Included here is one T cell receptor beta chain sequence, with context. Germline loops: CDR1 SGDLS, CDR2 YYNGEE. This CDR3 is built from 15 residues. J was trimmed by 4 bases and V by 4 bases; bases with no gene match: 5. As processed by the authors: Nucleated cell number was recorded as an estimate derived from reference gene primer amplification. Sequenced by immunoSEQ multiplex PCR; TCRdb stores in-frame clones only, minus some. V and J calls and clone size follow that table, whereas D and trimming were derived from the DNA. The data show approximately 300,000 clones, around 85% seen once. The source of the sample is a study of blood T cell repertoires in COVID-19.

This clonotype was obtained from a woman in her 30s who had been exposed to COVID-19. V is TRBV9 and J is TRBJ2-1, with 10 positions matching TRBD2. Source material: PBMCs or T cells enriched from blood (not recorded which). In nucleotides, the CDR3 is TGTGCCAGCAGCTTGAGGACTAGCGGATACAATGAGCAGTTCTTC. This sequence encodes CASSLRTSGYNEQFF.